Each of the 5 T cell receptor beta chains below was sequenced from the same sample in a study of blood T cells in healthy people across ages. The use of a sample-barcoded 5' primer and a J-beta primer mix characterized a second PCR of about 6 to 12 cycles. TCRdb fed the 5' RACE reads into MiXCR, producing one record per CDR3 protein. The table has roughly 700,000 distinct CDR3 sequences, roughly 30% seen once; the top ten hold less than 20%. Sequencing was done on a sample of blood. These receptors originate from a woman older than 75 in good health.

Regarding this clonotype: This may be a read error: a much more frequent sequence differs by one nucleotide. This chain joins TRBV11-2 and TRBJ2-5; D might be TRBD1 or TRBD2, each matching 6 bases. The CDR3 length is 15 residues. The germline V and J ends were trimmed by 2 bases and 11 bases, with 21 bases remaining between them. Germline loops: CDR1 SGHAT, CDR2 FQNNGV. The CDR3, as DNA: TGTGCCAGCAGCTTATTTGAGGGGGGCCGCAATGAGCAGTACTTC. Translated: CASSLFEGGRNEQYF.

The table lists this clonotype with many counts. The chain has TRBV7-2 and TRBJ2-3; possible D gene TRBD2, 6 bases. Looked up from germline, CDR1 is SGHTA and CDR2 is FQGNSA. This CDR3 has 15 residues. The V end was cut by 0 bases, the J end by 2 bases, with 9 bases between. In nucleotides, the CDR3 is TGTGCCAGCAGCTTAGCGGGAGGAACCACAGATACGCAGTATTTT. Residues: CASSLAGGTTDTQYF.

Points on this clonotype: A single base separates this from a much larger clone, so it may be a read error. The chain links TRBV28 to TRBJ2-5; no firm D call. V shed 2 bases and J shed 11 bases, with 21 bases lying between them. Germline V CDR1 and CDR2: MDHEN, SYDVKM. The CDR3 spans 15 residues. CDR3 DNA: TGTGCCAGCAGTTTAATAGGCGCGGCCGACAATGAGCAGTACTTC. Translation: CASSLIGAADNEQYF.

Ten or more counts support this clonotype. CDR3 nucleotide sequence: TGCGCCAGCAGCCAAGAGCTCCGACAACCTTGGGGAGAGCAGTACTTC. This encodes CASSQELRQPWGEQYF. The chain carries TRBV4-1 and TRBJ2-7; D remains unclear. V was clipped by 0 bases and J by 7 bases, with 19 bases between them. The CDR3 runs to 16 residues. Germline loops: CDR1 MGHRA, CDR2 YSYEKL.

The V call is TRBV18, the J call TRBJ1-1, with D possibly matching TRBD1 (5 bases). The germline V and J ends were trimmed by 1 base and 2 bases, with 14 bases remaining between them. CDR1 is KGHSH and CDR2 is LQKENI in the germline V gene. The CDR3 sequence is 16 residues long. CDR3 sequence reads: CASSPRSQGVNTEAFF. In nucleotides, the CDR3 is TGTGCCAGCTCACCACGGTCCCAGGGAGTAAACACTGAAGCTTTCTTT.